A single T cell receptor (beta chain) is shown here with its context. In germline, CDR1 is LGHNA, CDR2 YNFKEQ. This CDR3 has 16 amino acids. The V segment lost 3 bases and the J segment 2 bases; nucleotides outside the gene matches: 9. This entry is derived from a study of blood T cell repertoires in COVID-19. On the study more broadly: There were acute and convalescent COVID-19 samples, and they came from the United States, Italy and Spain. T cells, B-cell-depleted T cells, or PBMCs provided the cDNA or gDNA that served as material.

In the original processing: Cell counts per sample came from amplifying reference gene primers. The data were produced by immunoSEQ multiplex PCR, yet TCRdb's version contains in-frame clones alone and is incomplete. The DNA was the basis for D and trimming; V, J and clone size are from that table. This sample carries 200,000 to 300,000 clones, approximately 89% of them seen once, and the ten largest clones take 1.5% to 2%. The genes are TRBV4-2 and TRBJ1-2; 7 bases line up with TRBD1. The TCR comes from a woman aged 60 to 75 who had recovered from COVID-19. Sequencing was carried out using peripheral blood. The CDR3 spells CASSHPSRDRNYGYTF. The CDR3 DNA sequence: TGTGCCAGCAGCCACCCCTCCCGGGACAGAAACTATGGCTACACCTTC.